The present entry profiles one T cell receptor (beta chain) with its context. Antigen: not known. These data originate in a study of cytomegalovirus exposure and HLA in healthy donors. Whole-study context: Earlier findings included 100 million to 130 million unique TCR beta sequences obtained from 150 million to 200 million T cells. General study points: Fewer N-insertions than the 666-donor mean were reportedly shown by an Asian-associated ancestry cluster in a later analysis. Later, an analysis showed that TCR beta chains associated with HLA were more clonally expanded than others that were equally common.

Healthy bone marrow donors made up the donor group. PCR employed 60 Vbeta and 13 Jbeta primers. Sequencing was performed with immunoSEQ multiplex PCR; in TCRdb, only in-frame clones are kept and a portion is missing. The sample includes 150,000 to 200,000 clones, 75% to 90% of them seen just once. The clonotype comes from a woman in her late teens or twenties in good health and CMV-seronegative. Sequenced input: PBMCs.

The chain's CDR3 is CASSTDLNTEAFF. CDR3 DNA: TGTGCCAGCAGCACAGATTTGAACACTGAAGCTTTCTTT. The V call is TRBV11-3, the J call TRBJ1-1; D not certain. V dropped 5 bases and J dropped 0 bases, with 7 bases sitting between them. The CDR3 is made up of 13 amino acids. Per the germline V gene, CDR1 is SGHNT and CDR2 is YENEEA.